The 10 T cell receptor beta chains reported below all come from one sample, sequenced in a study of cytomegalovirus exposure and HLA in healthy donors. The PCR made use of 60 Vbeta and 13 Jbeta primers. Data came from immunoSEQ multiplex PCR; TCRdb stores just in-frame clones and leaves some out. Of about 57,000 clones listed, just under 75% were seen once; the top ten hold almost 7%. The sequencing input was PBMCs. All receptors come from a man aged 25-45 years in good health and CMV-seropositive.

The rearrangement links TRBV9 to TRBJ1-2; 7 bases are a match to TRBD1. V was pared by 0 bases and J by 3 bases, with 5 bases of the junction left unmatched. Germline V gene data show CDR1 as SGDLS and CDR2 as YYNGEE. This CDR3 is 15 amino acids long. The CDR3 nucleotides are TGTGCCAGCAGCGTAGCCGACAGGGTAGACTATGGCTACACCTTC. Amino acids: CASSVADRVDYGYTF.

The chain uses TRBV4-1 and TRBJ1-3, with TRBD1 matching over 7 bases. Trimming removed 3 bases from V and 2 bases from J; junction bases left unmatched: 1. The CDR3 runs to 14 residues. The germline V gene encodes CDR1 MGHRA and CDR2 YSYEKL. CDR3 residues: CASSQRGPGNTIYF. The DNA of the CDR3 is TGCGCCAGCAGCCAGAGGGGGCCTGGAAACACCATATATTTT.

The CDR3 protein is CASSSPNQVGEQFF. CDR3 nucleotide sequence: TGTGCCAGCAGCTCCCCAAATCAAGTCGGTGAGCAGTTCTTC. This sequence joins TRBV7-2 and TRBJ2-1; D ambiguous. The CDR3 has 14 residues. Deletions cut 4 bases from V and 9 bases from J, with 16 bases between. Germline V gives CDR1 SGHTA, CDR2 FQGNSA. The entire variable domain, with the rest obtained from reference TRBV7-2 and TRBJ2-1, is as follows: GAGVSQSPSNKVTEKGKDVELRCDPISGHTALYWYRQSLGQGLEFLIYFQGNSAPDKSGLPSDRFSAERTGGSVSTLTIQRTQQEDSAVYLCASSSPNQVGEQFFGPGTRLTVL.

The V and J genes are TRBV28 and TRBJ2-4, with 8 bases fitting TRBD1. In germline, CDR1 is MDHEN, CDR2 SYDVKM. V dropped 1 base and J dropped 6; count of bases not matched to a gene: 14. The CDR3 is made up of 18 amino acids. This chain's CDR3 is CASSLFRLMRTGLNIQYF. For the CDR3, the DNA is TGTGCCAGCAGTTTATTTCGGTTAATGAGGACAGGGTTAAACATTCAGTACTTC. The full variable domain, in which reference TRBV28 and TRBJ2-4 provide the parts outside the CDR3, is DVKVTQSSRYLVKRTGEKVFLECVQDMDHENMFWYRQDPGLGLRLIYFSYDVKMKEKGDIPEGYSVSREKKERFSLILESASTNQTSMYLCASSLFRLMRTGLNIQYFGAGTRLSVL.

V is TRBV6-6 and J is TRBJ2-5; TRBD2 agrees at 9 bases. Germline assignment: CDR1 MNHNY and CDR2 SVGAGI (reference sequence). The CDR3 contains 15 residues. Germline trimming cut 0 bases from V and 4 bases from J; bases unmatched to any gene: 3. The CDR3 coding sequence is TGTGCCAGCAGTTACTCGAATAGCGGGGGAGAGACCCAGTACTTC. It translates to CASSYSNSGGETQYF.

The CDR3 coding sequence is TGTGCCAGCAGTCGCCACAGCGACTACTCCTACGAGCAGTACTTC. This sequence encodes CASSRHSDYSYEQYF. The chain joins TRBV6-5 to TRBJ2-7; maybe TRBD2 (5 bases). This CDR3 is 15 amino acids long. CDR1 and CDR2 (germline): MNHEY, SVGAGI. The V end was cut by 5 bases, the J end by 0 bases, with 14 bases between.

The chain recombines TRBV6-6 with TRBJ1-1; D is unclear. The CDR3 runs 13 residues. V lost 7 bases and J lost 8, with 17 bases in between. CDR1 MNHNY and CDR2 SVGAGI come from the germline V gene (reference sequence). The CDR3 protein is CASNRLGRGEAFF. DNA of the CDR3: TGTGCCAGCAACCGCTTGGGGAGAGGGGAAGCTTTCTTT.

This clone turned up a few times. The chain combines TRBV6-6 with TRBJ2-7, with D tentatively TRBD1 (6 bases). This CDR3 has 13 residues. CDR1 is MNHNY, CDR2 SVGAGI, per germline (reference sequence). The V gene lost 7 bases and the J gene lost 5 bases, with 15 bases spanning the gap. The CDR3 protein is CASTALGAHEQYF. CDR3 sequence (DNA): TGTGCCAGCACCGCCTTGGGGGCCCACGAGCAGTACTTC.

The table lists this clone with a few counts. The chain is built from TRBV2 and TRBJ2-3, with D possibly being TRBD1 (6 bases). CDR3 size: 14 residues. V was pared by 9 bases and J by 3 bases, with 16 bases between. Germline CDR1 is SNHLY and CDR2 is FYNNEI. The CDR3 protein is CASTYRVGTDTQYF. The CDR3 nucleotides are TGTGCCAGTACCTACAGGGTCGGGACAGATACGCAGTATTTT.

This clone appeared once. The chain is built from TRBV5-1 and TRBJ2-2; 12 bases align to TRBD2. The CDR3 loop spans 16 amino acids. V trimming: 2 bases; J trimming: 1 base; junction bases outside the gene matches: 0. Germline values: CDR1 SGHRS, CDR2 YFSETQ. The CDR3 loop reads CASSLLAGGNTGELFF. The CDR3 bases are TGCGCCAGCAGCTTACTAGCGGGGGGGAACACCGGGGAGCTGTTTTTT.